One T cell receptor beta chain is described in this entry. The sample belongs to a study of control samples from healthy donors and cancer patients. The length of the CDR3 is 16 residues. Method: immunoSEQ multiplex PCR; TCRdb's copy keeps in-frame clones and lacks some. The sample carries about 120,000 clones, roughly 92% recorded once. This receptor was identified in an older man with head and neck cancer. The sample was PBMCs. The rearrangement links TRBV21-1 to TRBJ2-1; TRBD2 was called by the table and not checked on the DNA. TRBV21-1 represents a pseudogene. The CDR3, as DNA: TGTGCCAGCAGCAATCCGGGACTAGTCTCCTACAATGAGCAGTTCTTC. Protein sequence: CASSNPGLVSYNEQFF.